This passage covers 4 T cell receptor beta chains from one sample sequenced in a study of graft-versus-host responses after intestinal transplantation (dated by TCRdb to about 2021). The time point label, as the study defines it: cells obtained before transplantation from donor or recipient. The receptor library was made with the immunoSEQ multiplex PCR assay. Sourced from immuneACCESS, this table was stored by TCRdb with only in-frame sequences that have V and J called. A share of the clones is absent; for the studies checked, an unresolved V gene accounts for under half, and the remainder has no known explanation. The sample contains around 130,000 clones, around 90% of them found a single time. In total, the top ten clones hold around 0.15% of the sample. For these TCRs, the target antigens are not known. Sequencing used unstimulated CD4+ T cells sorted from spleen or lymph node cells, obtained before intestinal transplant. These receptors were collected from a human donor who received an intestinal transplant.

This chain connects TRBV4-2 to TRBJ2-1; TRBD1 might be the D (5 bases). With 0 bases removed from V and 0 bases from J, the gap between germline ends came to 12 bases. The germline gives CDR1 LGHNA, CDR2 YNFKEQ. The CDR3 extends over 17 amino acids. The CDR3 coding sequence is TGTGCCAGCAGCCAAGAAGACGACAGTAGCTCCTACAATGAGCAGTTCTTC. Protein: CASSQEDDSSSYNEQFF.

The DNA of the CDR3 is TGTGCCATCAGCAGACAGGACTTGTCTGGCTACACCTTC. This codes for CAISRQDLSGYTF. This chain joins TRBV10-3 and TRBJ1-2, with a possible D match to TRBD1 (6 bases). Germline assignment: CDR1 ENHRY and CDR2 SYGVKD. V lost 6 bases to trimming and J lost 7 bases, with 15 bases between them. The CDR3 consists of 13 residues.

The CDR3: CASSDPGTEAFF. As DNA, the CDR3 is TGTGCCAGCAGTGACCCCGGGACTGAAGCTTTCTTT. The rearrangement joins TRBV6-5 to TRBJ1-1; D gene uncertain. V was clipped by 5 bases and J by 5 bases, with 9 bases between them. This CDR3 contains 12 residues. Germline CDR1 reads MNHEY; CDR2 reads SVGAGI.

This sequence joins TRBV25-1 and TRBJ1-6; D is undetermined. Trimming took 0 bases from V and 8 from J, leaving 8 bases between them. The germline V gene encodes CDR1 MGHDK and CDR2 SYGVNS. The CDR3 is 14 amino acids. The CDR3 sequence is CASSEYMVYSPLHF. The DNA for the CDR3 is TGTGCCAGCAGTGAATACATGGTGTATTCACCCCTCCACTTT.